These T cell receptor beta chains were read from a single sample in a study of cytomegalovirus exposure and HLA in healthy donors. Sequenced by immunoSEQ multiplex PCR; TCRdb stores in-frame clones only, minus some. The listing contains approximately 110,000 clones. The specimen sequenced was PBMCs. The source of these receptors is a man aged 18 to 30 in good health and CMV-seronegative. Each CDR3 is given with its conserved first and last residue. D genes are given only for firm matches. Only some rows state a clone size, as once, few, many or a class for expanded clones.

clone_size	j_call	d_call	v_call	cdr3_aa	cdr3_nt
-	TRBJ2-7	-	TRBV19	CASSIGTGLNAYEQYF	TGTGCCAGTAGTATTGGGACGGGACTGAACGCCTACGAGCAGTACTTC
-	TRBJ2-7	TRBD2	TRBV9	CASSASGGYEQYF	TGTGCCAGCAGTGCCTCGGGGGGCTACGAGCAGTACTTC
-	TRBJ1-6	-	TRBV4-1	CASSQIWRSPLHF	TGCGCCAGCAGCCAAATTTGGAGATCACCCCTCCACTTT
-	TRBJ1-2	TRBD1	TRBV6-4	CASSAFGQGDYGYTF	TGTGCCAGCAGTGCCTTCGGACAGGGCGACTATGGCTACACCTTC
-	TRBJ1-5	TRBD1	TRBV19	CASSSGQGPNQPQHF	TGTGCCAGTAGTAGCGGACAGGGCCCCAATCAGCCCCAGCATTTT
-	TRBJ2-7	TRBD2	TRBV19	CASSWEGALDEQYF	TGTGCCAGTAGTTGGGAGGGCGCCTTGGACGAGCAGTACTTC
-	TRBJ2-3	TRBD2	TRBV5-8	CASSRGGRSEPHTTDTQYF	TGTGCCAGCAGCCGGGGGGGACGTTCGGAACCGCATACCACAGATACGCAGTATTTT
-	TRBJ2-4	TRBD1	TRBV18	CASSPLTGQAIKNIQYF	TGTGCCAGCTCACCATTGACAGGGCAGGCGATAAAAAACATTCAGTACTTC
-	TRBJ1-4	-	TRBV5-1	CASSNARVEGEKLFF	TGCGCCAGCAGCAACGCGAGGGTCGAAGGTGAAAAACTGTTTTTT
medium-sized	TRBJ2-7	TRBD2	TRBV19	CASSDHRDSGISEQYF	TGTGCCAGTAGTGACCACAGGGATAGCGGGATAAGCGAGCAGTACTTC
-	TRBJ1-4	TRBD1	TRBV5-1	CASSRDREGTNEKLFF	TGCGCCAGCAGCCGGGACAGGGAAGGGACTAATGAAAAACTGTTTTTT
-	TRBJ2-7	TRBD1	TRBV5-6	CASSFFRQGDEQYF	TGTGCCAGCAGCTTCTTTAGACAGGGCGACGAGCAGTACTTC
-	TRBJ2-1	TRBD1	TRBV7-2	CASSRSLDRVLGEQFF	TGTGCCAGCAGCCGGAGTCTAGACAGGGTATTGGGTGAGCAGTTCTTC
-	TRBJ2-2	-	TRBV29-1	CSVLGGGGELFF	TGCAGCGTTCTGGGGGGAGGCGGGGAGCTGTTTTTT
-	TRBJ1-1	-	TRBV20-1	CSARRESEAFF	TGCAGTGCTAGGAGGGAATCTGAAGCTTTCTTT
-	TRBJ1-3	TRBD1	TRBV6-4	CASSASFRPPGVGTGSGNTIYF	TGTGCCAGCAGTGCCTCTTTTCGACCCCCCGGCGTGGGGACAGGCTCTGGAAACACCATATATTTT
-	TRBJ1-5	-	TRBV19	CATREGLSPGQPQHF	TGTGCCACTCGAGAGGGTCTTTCTCCTGGACAGCCCCAGCATTTT
-	TRBJ2-5	-	TRBV6-5	CASSQDRLGETQYF	TGTGCCAGCAGTCAAGACAGGTTAGGGGAGACCCAGTACTTC
-	TRBJ1-2	-	TRBV7-9	CASSPTSGRVYGYTF	TGTGCCAGCAGCCCAACTAGCGGGCGAGTCTATGGCTACACCTTC
-	TRBJ2-7	TRBD2	TRBV19	CASSITSGTYEQYF	TGTGCCAGTAGTATCACTAGCGGGACCTACGAGCAGTACTTC
-	TRBJ1-2	TRBD1	TRBV6-5	CASSYSGQGPYGYTF	TGTGCCAGCAGTTACTCGGGACAGGGGCCCTATGGCTACACCTTC
-	TRBJ2-1	-	TRBV4-1	CASSRLGGLEQFF	TGCGCCAGCAGCCGGTTGGGGGGGCTGGAGCAGTTCTTC